Listed below are T cell receptor beta chains from one sample, sequenced in a study of blood T cell repertoires in COVID-19. Data came from immunoSEQ multiplex PCR; TCRdb stores just in-frame clones and leaves some out. This table has 48,000 or so clones, under 90% appearing once. Sequenced: peripheral blood. The receptor set was obtained from a woman over 75 with COVID-19, enrolled during active disease. Each CDR3 is given with its conserved first and last residue. A D gene is named only where the DNA matches it firmly. Only some rows state a clone size, as once, few, many or a class for expanded clones.

DNA: TGTGCCAGCTCACCGGACAGCAAGAACACCGGGGAGCTGTTTTTT
CDR3: CASSPDSKNTGELFF
J: TRBJ2-2
size: NA
D: NA
V: TRBV18

DNA: TGTGCCAGCAGCTACGTCGGGAATCAGCCCCAGCATTTT
CDR3: CASSYVGNQPQHF
J: TRBJ1-5
size: NA
D: NA
V: TRBV7-2

DNA: TGTGCCAGCAGCTCCCCGGGACAGTCGAACACTGAAGCTTTCTTT
CDR3: CASSSPGQSNTEAFF
J: TRBJ1-1
size: NA
D: TRBD1
V: TRBV7-9

DNA: TGTGCCAGCAACCGGCTGCGGACAGGGCCGAACTATGGCTACACCTTC
CDR3: CASNRLRTGPNYGYTF
J: TRBJ1-2
size: NA
D: TRBD1
V: TRBV2

DNA: TGTGCCTGGAGTGGGCAGGGGGGCTCACCCCTCCACTTT
CDR3: CAWSGQGGSPLHF
J: TRBJ1-6
size: NA
D: TRBD1
V: TRBV30

DNA: TGTGCCACCAGTGATATGAGGGCGACGACCCAGTACTTC
CDR3: CATSDMRATTQYF
J: TRBJ2-5
size: NA
D: NA
V: TRBV24-1

DNA: TGTGCCACCAGTGACCGTCAGGGAGGCTCCAATCAGCCCCAGCATTTT
CDR3: CATSDRQGGSNQPQHF
J: TRBJ1-5
size: NA
D: NA
V: TRBV24-1

DNA: TGTGCCAGCAGCCAATATAGCCAGCTCTCTGGAAACACCATATATTTT
CDR3: CASSQYSQLSGNTIYF
J: TRBJ1-3
size: NA
D: NA
V: TRBV3-1/TRBV3-2

DNA: TGTGCCAGCAGTTGGGGGGGGGACAGGGCCCCTTATCAGCCCCAGCATTTT
CDR3: CASSWGGDRAPYQPQHF
J: TRBJ1-5
size: NA
D: TRBD1
V: TRBV27

DNA: TGTGCCAGTAGTATAGCCACCGGGACATCTCCCTACGAGCAGTACTTC
CDR3: CASSIATGTSPYEQYF
J: TRBJ2-7
size: NA
D: NA
V: TRBV19

DNA: TGTGCCAGTAATCCGGACAGGCACCTGGGCTACGAGCAGTACTTC
CDR3: CASNPDRHLGYEQYF
J: TRBJ2-7
size: once
D: TRBD1
V: TRBV6-5

DNA: TGCGCCAGCCGCCAGGGGGGTAACTCCTACGAGCAGTACTTC
CDR3: CASRQGGNSYEQYF
J: TRBJ2-7
size: few
D: NA
V: TRBV5-1

DNA: TGCGCCAGCAGCAGCAGGGGGCTGGAGAATTCACCCCTCCACTTT
CDR3: CASSSRGLENSPLHF
J: TRBJ1-6
size: NA
D: TRBD1
V: TRBV5-1

DNA: TGTGCCAGCACCTTAAGGGTGCAGGGCGCGAACACCGGGGAGCTGTTTTTT
CDR3: CASTLRVQGANTGELFF
J: TRBJ2-2
size: NA
D: NA
V: TRBV27

DNA: TGCGCCAGCAGCCAAGCACTAGCGGGAGGTGGGGAGACCCAGTACTTC
CDR3: CASSQALAGGGETQYF
J: TRBJ2-5
size: NA
D: TRBD2
V: TRBV4-1

DNA: TGTGCCAGCAGCTTCAACAGGGGGCGGGAGGATGAGCAGTTCTTC
CDR3: CASSFNRGREDEQFF
J: TRBJ2-1
size: NA
D: NA
V: TRBV7-2

DNA: TGTGCCAGCAACCCAACACGGGGCGAGCAGTACTTC
CDR3: CASNPTRGEQYF
J: TRBJ2-7
size: NA
D: NA
V: TRBV2

DNA: TGTGCCAGCAGTCCAACACCGGGACACCCGCTGAACACCGGGGAGCTGTTTTTT
CDR3: CASSPTPGHPLNTGELFF
J: TRBJ2-2
size: NA
D: NA
V: TRBV28

DNA: TGCGCCAGCAGGCGCAATCTGAATTCCTACGAGCAGTACTTC
CDR3: CASRRNLNSYEQYF
J: TRBJ2-7
size: few
D: NA
V: TRBV10-2

DNA: TGTGCCAGCAGCTTTCGAGGGGGTCGGACCGGGGAGCTGTTTTTT
CDR3: CASSFRGGRTGELFF
J: TRBJ2-2
size: NA
D: NA
V: TRBV5-6

DNA: TGTGCCAGCTCTCTCTCGGACAGTAATCAGCCCCAGCATTTT
CDR3: CASSLSDSNQPQHF
J: TRBJ1-5
size: once
D: NA
V: TRBV18

DNA: TGTGCCAGCAGCTTAGATGGGACAGGGGGCGTTACCGGGGAGCTGTTTTTT
CDR3: CASSLDGTGGVTGELFF
J: TRBJ2-2
size: NA
D: TRBD1
V: TRBV7-2

DNA: TGTGCCAGCAGCCGGAGGTCCCCTGGGTCCTATGGCTACACCTTC
CDR3: CASSRRSPGSYGYTF
J: TRBJ1-2
size: NA
D: NA
V: TRBV6-5

DNA: TGTGCCAGCAGCTTGGAGCATATCACTGAAGCTTTCTTT
CDR3: CASSLEHITEAFF
J: TRBJ1-1
size: once
D: NA
V: TRBV5-5

DNA: TGTGCCAGCAGCGTAGGCCGGGGGGGGGCAGGTGAGCAGTTCTTC
CDR3: CASSVGRGGAGEQFF
J: TRBJ2-1
size: NA
D: TRBD2
V: TRBV9

DNA: TGCAGTGGACAGCTGAACTATGGCTACACCTTC
CDR3: CSGQLNYGYTF
J: TRBJ1-2
size: NA
D: NA
V: TRBV20-1

DNA: TGTGCCAGTAGGAGAACTTATAATGAAAAACTGTTTTTT
CDR3: CASRRTYNEKLFF
J: TRBJ1-4
size: once
D: NA
V: TRBV19

DNA: TGTGCCAGCAGCCGCGACAGGGGAGGCAGGCAGCCCCAGCATTTT
CDR3: CASSRDRGGRQPQHF
J: TRBJ1-5
size: NA
D: TRBD1
V: TRBV5-5

DNA: TGTGCTAGTGGCAGGGACTCAAATGAAAAACTGTTTTTT
CDR3: CASGRDSNEKLFF
J: TRBJ1-4
size: NA
D: NA
V: TRBV12-5

DNA: TGTGCCAGCAGCTTGGGCAACAGGGGGCCCGGGAAGCTGTTTTTT
CDR3: CASSLGNRGPGKLFF
J: TRBJ2-2
size: once
D: TRBD1
V: TRBV7-9

DNA: TGTGCCAGCTCACCACTCGGACTAGCGGGAGGGATCCAAGAGACCCAGTACTTC
CDR3: CASSPLGLAGGIQETQYF
J: TRBJ2-5
size: NA
D: TRBD2
V: TRBV18

DNA: TGTGCCAGCAGCAGCAATAGCGGGATAAACACCGGGGAGCTGTTTTTT
CDR3: CASSSNSGINTGELFF
J: TRBJ2-2
size: NA
D: TRBD2
V: TRBV7-9

DNA: TGTGCCAGCAGTTCCCCGGTAGCGGGAACCACAGATACGCAGTATTTT
CDR3: CASSSPVAGTTDTQYF
J: TRBJ2-3
size: NA
D: TRBD2
V: TRBV28

DNA: TGTGCCTGGAGTCCCCTCACAGATACGCAGTATTTT
CDR3: CAWSPLTDTQYF
J: TRBJ2-3
size: few
D: NA
V: TRBV30

DNA: TGTGCCAGCTCACCAATCGAGGGCGTCAACACTGAAGCTTTCTTT
CDR3: CASSPIEGVNTEAFF
J: TRBJ1-1
size: NA
D: NA
V: TRBV18

DNA: TGTGCCAGCAGTCCGACAGGGATCTATGGCTACACCTTC
CDR3: CASSPTGIYGYTF
J: TRBJ1-2
size: NA
D: TRBD1
V: TRBV6-5

DNA: TGTGCCAGCAGTCTTACCCCTACAGGGCGAAGCAATCAGCCCCAGCATTTT
CDR3: CASSLTPTGRSNQPQHF
J: TRBJ1-5
size: NA
D: NA
V: TRBV2

DNA: TGCGCCAGCAGCACGGGACTAGCGGGGGTGCCTACGCAGTATTTT
CDR3: CASSTGLAGVPTQYF
J: TRBJ2-3
size: NA
D: TRBD2
V: TRBV5-1

DNA: TGTGCCAGCAGCCAATCTAGAAACGGCAATCAGCCCCAGCATTTT
CDR3: CASSQSRNGNQPQHF
J: TRBJ1-5
size: NA
D: NA
V: TRBV16

DNA: TGTGCCAGCATTGAGGGGGACACCAACTATGGCTACACCTTC
CDR3: CASIEGDTNYGYTF
J: TRBJ1-2
size: NA
D: NA
V: TRBV28

DNA: TGTGCCAGCAGTTACGAGGGAATCTCTGGGGCCAACGTCCTGACTTTC
CDR3: CASSYEGISGANVLTF
J: TRBJ2-6
size: NA
D: NA
V: TRBV6-6

DNA: TGTGCCAGCAGCTTAAGCGGGTCCTACGAGCAGTACTTC
CDR3: CASSLSGSYEQYF
J: TRBJ2-7
size: few
D: NA
V: TRBV13

DNA: TGTGCCAGCAGCCTATTAGCGGGAACTGAAGCTTTCTTT
CDR3: CASSLLAGTEAFF
J: TRBJ1-1
size: NA
D: NA
V: TRBV3-1/TRBV3-2

DNA: TGTGCCAGTAGTACCTCTATGGCGGGGGGCGCGAACACTGAAGCTTTCTTT
CDR3: CASSTSMAGGANTEAFF
J: TRBJ1-1
size: NA
D: NA
V: TRBV19

DNA: TGTGCCAGCAGTACTAGCGGGGGTTATTACAATGAGCAGTTCTTC
CDR3: CASSTSGGYYNEQFF
J: TRBJ2-1
size: NA
D: TRBD2
V: TRBV2

DNA: TGTGCCAGCAGCGTACCTAGGGGGTCTGAAAAACTGTTTTTT
CDR3: CASSVPRGSEKLFF
J: TRBJ1-4
size: few
D: NA
V: TRBV7-9

DNA: TGTGCCAGCAGCTCCGGGGGACTTAGTTTATCGGATACGCAGTATTTT
CDR3: CASSSGGLSLSDTQYF
J: TRBJ2-3
size: NA
D: NA
V: TRBV7-2

DNA: TGTGCCAGCAGCCCCCTCGCGGGAGTGTCCTACGAGCAGTACTTC
CDR3: CASSPLAGVSYEQYF
J: TRBJ2-7
size: once
D: TRBD2
V: TRBV7-2

DNA: TGTGCCAGCAGCTTACAGGGATTTAACAATCAGCCCCAGCATTTT
CDR3: CASSLQGFNNQPQHF
J: TRBJ1-5
size: NA
D: NA
V: TRBV5-8

DNA: TGTGCCAGCAGATTACAGGGGGGAGGAGAAAAACTGTTTTTT
CDR3: CASRLQGGGEKLFF
J: TRBJ1-4
size: NA
D: TRBD1
V: TRBV27

DNA: TGTGCCAGCAGCCGACAGGGTAGCACAGATACGCAGTATTTT
CDR3: CASSRQGSTDTQYF
J: TRBJ2-3
size: NA
D: TRBD1
V: TRBV7-9

DNA: TGTGCCAGCAGTGAAGTTGGATGGACGGGGGTGAACCAAGAGACCCAGTACTTC
CDR3: CASSEVGWTGVNQETQYF
J: TRBJ2-5
size: NA
D: NA
V: TRBV2

DNA: TGTGCCAGCAGCTCCAGCGGCAATCAGCCCCAGCATTTT
CDR3: CASSSSGNQPQHF
J: TRBJ1-5
size: NA
D: NA
V: TRBV7-9

DNA: TGTGCCACCAGCAGAGCTAGCACAGATACGCAGTATTTT
CDR3: CATSRASTDTQYF
J: TRBJ2-3
size: NA
D: NA
V: TRBV15

DNA: TGTGCCAGCAGCTCTCTTGGGGGGGCCGGTGGCTACACCTTC
CDR3: CASSSLGGAGGYTF
J: TRBJ1-2
size: NA
D: NA
V: TRBV7-9

DNA: TGCGCCAGCAGCTCCAGGACTAGCGGGAGAGACGAGCAGTACTTC
CDR3: CASSSRTSGRDEQYF
J: TRBJ2-7
size: NA
D: TRBD2
V: TRBV5-1

DNA: TGCGCCAGCAGCGCCGCGTACCGGGGAGGAAACACCATATATTTT
CDR3: CASSAAYRGGNTIYF
J: TRBJ1-3
size: NA
D: NA
V: TRBV5-1